Listed here are 18 T cell receptor beta chains from one sample, sequenced in a study of spatial heterogeneity in lung cancer. Time point meaning: sample taken at primary tumor resection. Sequencing was performed on whole RNA extracted from tumor and nontumor lung tissue, or from frozen PBMC, and the material was left unsorted. Each CDR3 protein gets one entry after TCRdb re-called the 5' RACE reads with MiXCR. The sample records 20,000 to 25,000 distinct CDR3 sequences, about 4.5% being singletons. Sequenced here: PBMCs, sampled at surgery. Receptors originate from a male donor with early-stage non-small cell lung cancer.

This clonotype was found many times. The chain carries TRBV2 and TRBJ2-7, with D possibly called TRBD1 or TRBD2 (6 bases each). Germline-derived CDR1 and CDR2 are SNHLY and FYNNEI. Trimming removed 6 bases at V and 1 base at J, with 19 bases between. CDR3 length: 16 amino acids. CDR3 protein: CASRDSRGGVSYEQYF. The CDR3 DNA is TGTGCCAGCAGAGATTCCAGGGGAGGCGTGTCCTACGAGCAGTACTTC.

This clonotype was recorded many times. V gene TRBV2 combines with J gene TRBJ2-7; D might be TRBD1 (8 bases). Germline lookup yields CDR1 SNHLY and CDR2 FYNNEI. V was clipped by 1 base and J by 2 bases, with 18 bases between them. The CDR3 totals 17 residues. The CDR3 here is CASSEGGGRTGTYEQYF. CDR3 DNA sequence: TGTGCCAGCAGTGAAGGGGGGGGTAGGACAGGGACCTACGAGCAGTACTTC. The full variable domain, rest sourced from reference TRBV2 and TRBJ2-7, is EPEVTQTPSHQVTQMGQEVILRCVPISNHLYFYWYRQILGQKVEFLVSFYNNEISEKSEIFDDQFSVERPDGSNFTLKIRSTKLEDSAMYFCASSEGGGRTGTYEQYFGPGTRLTVT.

The CDR3 DNA reads as TGTGCCAGCAGGCGACAGGGTGACTATGGCTACACCTTC. Translating it yields CASRRQGDYGYTF. The chain couples TRBV12-3 or TRBV12-4 to TRBJ1-2; 7 bases fit TRBD1. V lost 6 bases, J lost 3 bases, and 4 bases stayed unmatched. CDR3 length equals 13 residues.

This clonotype was observed at least ten times. V gene TRBV9 combines with J gene TRBJ1-5; no reliable D call. Germline V gene sequence: CDR1 SGDLS, CDR2 YYNGEE. This CDR3 has 14 amino acids. Trimming removed 5 bases at V and 0 bases at J, with 9 bases between. CDR3 protein: CASRLGNSNQPQHF. The CDR3 region has the DNA TGTGCCAGCAGATTAGGTAATAGCAATCAGCCCCAGCATTTT.

Ten or more counts support this clonotype. The CDR3: CASRFGQGGNQPQHF. CDR3 sequence (DNA): TGTGCCAGCAGGTTCGGACAGGGCGGCAATCAGCCCCAGCATTTT. The rearrangement links TRBV12-3 or TRBV12-4 to TRBJ1-5; TRBD1 aligns across 8 bases. Trimming at V came to 6 bases and at J to 2 bases, leaving 6 bases not matched to a gene. This CDR3 has 15 residues.

This clonotype was found many times. Here the CDR3 DNA reads TGTGCCAGCAGCGTGACTAGCGTCTCCGGGGAGCTGTTTTTT. Translated: CASSVTSVSGELFF. The rearrangement joins TRBV7-2 to TRBJ2-2, with 8 bases matching TRBD2. V trimming: 5 bases; J trimming: 6 bases; junction bases outside the gene matches: 5. This CDR3 is built from 14 residues. Germline values: CDR1 SGHTA, CDR2 FQGNSA.

There are a few counts of this clonotype. The V and J genes are TRBV20-1 and TRBJ1-1, with a weak D call TRBD1 (6 bases). This CDR3 contains 11 residues. The germline V and J ends were trimmed by 2 bases and 7 bases, with 8 bases remaining between them. CDR1 DFQATT and CDR2 SNEGSKA come from the germline V gene (reference sequence). Here the CDR3 reads CSARQDSEAFF. CDR3 bases: TGCAGTGCTAGACAGGACAGTGAAGCTTTCTTT.

This clonotype was recorded at least ten times. The V call is TRBV7-3, the J call TRBJ2-2, with D possibly matching TRBD1 (6 bases). The germline V gene encodes CDR1 SGHTA and CDR2 FQGTGA. The V gene lost 6 bases and the J gene lost 5 bases, with 16 bases spanning the gap. CDR3 length: 15 amino acids. The CDR3: CASRSQGRGTGELFF. The CDR3 nucleotides read TGTGCCAGCAGGTCACAGGGAAGGGGAACCGGGGAGCTGTTTTTT.

In its sample, this clonotype was seen many times. The J gene is TRBJ2-3, the V gene TRBV20-1; 8 bases are a match to TRBD2. CDR3 length equals 19 residues. The V gene's germline CDR1 is DFQATT and CDR2 SNEGSKA (reference sequence). V shed 1 base and J 0 bases; nucleotides not matched to a gene: 15. The CDR3 coding sequence is TGCAGTGCTAGAGTTTGGCGGGGGGCCCCCCGGGCGAGCACAGATACGCAGTATTTT. It encodes CSARVWRGAPRASTDTQYF.

The sample holds many counts of this clonotype. This rearrangement joins TRBV20-1 to TRBJ1-4; 7 nucleotides align to TRBD1. With 6 bases clipped from V and 8 bases from J, the junction kept 9 bases outside the gene matches. Germline V CDR1 and CDR2: DFQATT, SNEGSKA (reference sequence). This CDR3 is built from 13 residues. CDR3: CSAMKTGPEKLFF. In DNA form, the CDR3 reads TGCAGTGCCATGAAGACAGGGCCGGAAAAACTGTTTTTT.

Ten or more counts support this clonotype. V gene TRBV5-6 combines with J gene TRBJ2-7; TRBD1 matches at 7 bases. V dropped 5 bases and J dropped 7; count of bases not matched to a gene: 9. The CDR3 has 13 amino acids. CDR1 and CDR2 from the germline V gene are SGHDT and YYEEEE. The CDR3 DNA reads TGTGCCAGCAGACCTACAGGGGATTGGGAGCAGTACTTC. Translating it yields CASRPTGDWEQYF.

This clonotype was seen more than once but under ten times. The chain combines TRBV7-2 with TRBJ2-1; the D gene could be TRBD1 or TRBD2 (6 bases each). The CDR3 has 14 residues. Trimming shortened V by 8 bases and J by 2 bases, and 13 bases separated the two germline ends. The germline V gene has CDR1 SGHTA and CDR2 FQGNSA. The CDR3 sequence is CASGRGPPYNEQFF. CDR3 bases: TGTGCCAGCGGTCGGGGGCCGCCCTACAATGAGCAGTTCTTC.

The chain employs TRBV14 and TRBJ2-5; 8 nucleotides agree with TRBD1. The CDR3 is made up of 15 amino acids. From germline, CDR1 is SGHDN and CDR2 FVKESK. V trimming: 0 bases; J trimming: 5 bases; junction bases outside the gene matches: 5. CDR3 amino acids: CASSQDRGRRETQYF. The CDR3 DNA sequence: TGTGCCAGCAGCCAAGACAGGGGGCGCAGGGAGACCCAGTACTTC.

In its sample, this clonotype was seen many times. The chain couples TRBV7-9 to TRBJ2-3, with 10 positions matching TRBD1. Losses at the gene ends were 7 bases for V and 5 bases for J; bases not matched to a gene: 15. The CDR3 runs 17 residues. CDR1 SEHNR and CDR2 FQNEAQ come from the germline V gene (reference sequence). CDR3 residues: CASTQSPGQGRRDTQYF. Here the CDR3 DNA reads TGTGCCAGCACCCAATCCCCGGGACAGGGGAGGAGAGATACGCAGTATTTT.

The chain links TRBV15 to TRBJ2-2; no reliable D call. Deletions cut 0 bases from V and 6 bases from J, with 11 bases between. Germline V lookup: CDR1 LNHNV, CDR2 YYDKDF (reference sequence). CDR3 size: 15 residues. CDR3 nucleotide sequence: TGTGCCACCAGCAGAGAGTCCTCGGGCTCCGGGGAGCTGTTTTTT. It codes for CATSRESSGSGELFF.

At least ten counts were recorded for this clonotype. This chain joins TRBV2 and TRBJ2-1, with 7 positions matching TRBD1. Germline values: CDR1 SNHLY, CDR2 FYNNEI. This CDR3 region has 15 residues. Losses at the gene ends were 8 bases for V and 0 bases for J; bases not matched to a gene: 7. The CDR3 loop reads CASLEQGSSYNEQFF. The CDR3 bases are TGTGCCAGCCTAGAACAGGGGAGCTCCTACAATGAGCAGTTCTTC.

This chain connects TRBV5-1 to TRBJ2-1, with TRBD2 matching over 8 bases. CDR3 length: 15 amino acids. The V gene's germline CDR1 is SGHRS and CDR2 YFSETQ. V trimming: 4 bases; J trimming: 0 bases; junction bases outside the gene matches: 3. The CDR3 nucleotides read TGCGCCAGCAGCACAAGCGGGGGCTCCTACAATGAGCAGTTCTTC. Amino acid sequence: CASSTSGGSYNEQFF. The full variable domain, with the rest looked up from reference TRBV5-1 and TRBJ2-1, is KAGVTQTPRYLIKTRGQQVTLSCSPISGHRSVSWYQQTPGQGLQFLFEYFSETQRNKGNFPGRFSGRQFSNSRSEMNVSTLELGDSALYLCASSTSGGSYNEQFFGPGTRLTVL.

Of note for this clonotype: Just one base apart from a much larger clone, this may be a read error. CDR3 in amino acids: CASTPNPKDEQYF. CDR3 bases: TGTGCCAGCACACCAAACCCAAAAGACGAGCAGTACTTC. This rearrangement joins TRBV18 to TRBJ2-7; no firm D call. Germline V gives CDR1 KGHSH, CDR2 LQKENI. The CDR3 covers 13 residues. Variable domain in full (rest from reference TRBV18 and TRBJ2-7): NAGVMQNPRHLVRRRGQEARLRCSPMKGHSHVYWYRQLPEEGLKFMVYLQKENIIDESGMPKERFSAEFPKEGPSILRIQQVVRGDSAAYFCASTPNPKDEQYFGPGTRLTVT.